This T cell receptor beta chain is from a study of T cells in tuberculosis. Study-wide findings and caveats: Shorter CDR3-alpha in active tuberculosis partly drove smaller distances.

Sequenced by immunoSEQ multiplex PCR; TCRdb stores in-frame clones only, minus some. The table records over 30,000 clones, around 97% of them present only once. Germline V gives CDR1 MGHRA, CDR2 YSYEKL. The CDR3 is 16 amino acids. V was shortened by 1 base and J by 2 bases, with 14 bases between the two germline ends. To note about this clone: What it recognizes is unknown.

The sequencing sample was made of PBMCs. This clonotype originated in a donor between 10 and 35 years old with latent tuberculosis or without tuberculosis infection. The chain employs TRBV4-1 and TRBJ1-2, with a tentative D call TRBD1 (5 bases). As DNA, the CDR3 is TGCGCCAGCAGCCAAGCGGGAGACAGATTAAACTATGGCTACACCTTC. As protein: CASSQAGDRLNYGYTF.